A single sample gave rise to the 14 T cell receptor beta chains below, sequenced in a study of OX40 agonist ivuxolimab in advanced cancers. Libraries were prepared by immunoSEQ multiplex PCR; TCRdb keeps only in-frame clonotypes and omits some of them. The sample carries some 31,000 clones, 70% to 90% recorded once. The sequencing used CD4+ or CD8+ T cells sorted from blood, collected in a trial of the OX40 agonist ivuxolimab. The receptors derive from an adult with an advanced solid tumor such as melanoma, head and neck, liver or kidney cancer.

This chain joins TRBV5-6 and TRBJ1-1; 9 bases line up with TRBD1. Trimming cost V 2 bases and J 2 bases; bases outside gene matches: 4. The germline V gene has CDR1 SGHDT and CDR2 YYEEEE. CDR3 length: 15 amino acids. CDR3 loop: CASSFTGGGNTEAFF. CDR3 sequence (DNA): TGTGCCAGCAGCTTCACAGGGGGCGGTAACACTGAAGCTTTCTTT.

V is TRBV18 and J is TRBJ2-2, with D maybe TRBD1 (5 bases). Germline assignment: CDR1 KGHSH and CDR2 LQKENI. Trimming removed 1 base at V and 2 bases at J, with 14 bases between. This CDR3 has 17 residues. CDR3 region: CASSPRSDIPNTGELFF. Here the CDR3 DNA reads TGTGCCAGCTCACCACGTTCGGACATACCCAACACCGGGGAGCTGTTTTTT.

The chain employs TRBV7-9 and TRBJ2-3; 12 bases line up with TRBD2. CDR3 length equals 16 residues. Germline values: CDR1 SEHNR, CDR2 FQNEAQ (reference sequence). J gave up 2 bases and V 5 bases, and 5 bases lay outside the gene matches. The CDR3 DNA sequence: TGTGCCAGCAGCGACGGACTAGCGGGACTCACAGATACGCAGTATTTT. This sequence encodes CASSDGLAGLTDTQYF.

This rearrangement joins TRBV2 to TRBJ2-1, with 7 bases identical to TRBD2. Looked up from germline, CDR1 is SNHLY and CDR2 is FYNNEI. The CDR3 contains 13 residues. Losses at the gene ends were 6 bases for V and 5 bases for J; bases not matched to a gene: 4. In DNA form, the CDR3 reads TGTGCCAGCAGCATGGGACTAAACAATGAGCAGTTCTTC. This codes for CASSMGLNNEQFF.

This clone has only one observation. V gene TRBV7-2 combines with J gene TRBJ2-7; 9 positions agree with TRBD1. J gave up 6 bases and V 1 base, and 4 bases lay outside the gene matches. CDR3 length: 14 amino acids. Germline V gene sequence: CDR1 SGHTA, CDR2 FQGNSA. The CDR3 DNA reads as TGTGCCAGCAGCTTAGACAGGGGGCATAGCGAGCAGTACTTC. It specifies CASSLDRGHSEQYF.

As for this clone: The identical CDR3 is also encoded by other nucleotide sequences in the sample. The J gene is TRBJ1-1, the V gene TRBV5-1; D unresolved. There are 14 residues in the CDR3. Looked up from germline, CDR1 is SGHRS and CDR2 is YFSETQ. V gave up 0 bases and J gave up 2 bases, with 8 bases separating them. The CDR3 DNA reads TGCGCCAGCAGCTTGGTGTCGATAAACACTGAAGCTTTCTTT. As protein: CASSLVSINTEAFF.

This chain joins TRBV11-3 and TRBJ2-1; no clear D. Per germline, CDR1 SGHNT and CDR2 YENEEA. Deletions cut 0 bases from V and 4 bases from J, with 4 bases between. The CDR3 consists of 13 residues. This CDR3 reads CASSLEQYNEQFF. As DNA, the CDR3 is TGTGCCAGCAGCTTAGAACAGTACAATGAGCAGTTCTTC.

This clone has just a few counts. The gene calls are TRBV28 and TRBJ1-4; no clear D gene. The CDR3 runs 14 residues. CDR1 is MDHEN and CDR2 is SYDVKM in the germline V gene. Trimming left V 2 bases short and J 5 bases short, with 9 bases between. CDR3 nucleotides: TGTGCCAGCAGTTTAATCCAACAGAATGAAAAACTGTTTTTT. As protein: CASSLIQQNEKLFF.

The sample holds one count of this clone. V gene TRBV6-1 combines with J gene TRBJ2-7, with TRBD1 as a possible D gene (5 bases). CDR1 is MNHNS and CDR2 is SASEGT in the germline V gene. V was shortened by 1 base and J by 2 bases, with 12 bases between the two germline ends. The CDR3 sequence is 15 residues long. CDR3 DNA sequence: TGTGCCAGCAGTGAAGGGACACTCCCTCCCTACGAGCAGTACTTC. As protein: CASSEGTLPPYEQYF.

The gene calls are TRBV19 and TRBJ2-1, with 7 bases identical to TRBD1. The J segment lost 3 bases and the V segment lost 0 bases, leaving 2 bases of the junction unmatched. Germline CDR1 reads LNHDA; CDR2 reads SQIVND (reference sequence). The CDR3 is 15 residues long. This CDR3 is CASSIEGTDYNEQFF. CDR3 sequence (DNA): TGTGCCAGTAGTATAGAAGGGACAGACTACAATGAGCAGTTCTTC. Filled out from reference TRBV19 and TRBJ2-1, the complete variable domain reads DGGITQSPKYLFRKEGQNVTLSCEQNLNHDAMYWYRQDPGQGLRLIYYSQIVNDFQKGDIAEGYSVSREKKESFPLTVTSAQKNPTAFYLCASSIEGTDYNEQFFGPGTRLTVL.

This chain connects TRBV15 to TRBJ2-5, with D possibly called TRBD1 or TRBD2 (5 bases each). The end of the DNA aligns better with TRBJ2-7, so the J call may be wrong. The germline V gene encodes CDR1 LNHNV and CDR2 YYDKDF (reference sequence). The CDR3 sequence is 15 residues long. The CDR3 sequence: CATSRRTDSSYEQYF. The CDR3 coding sequence is TGTGCCACCAGCAGAAGGACTGACAGCTCCTACGAGCAGTACTTC.

The table lists this clone with a few counts. The chain carries TRBV5-1 and TRBJ1-2; D not certain. Germline V gene data show CDR1 as SGHRS and CDR2 as YFSETQ. Trimming removed 0 bases at V and 2 bases at J, with 11 bases between. The CDR3 sequence is 15 residues long. The CDR3 spells CASSLAPTSNYGYTF. The CDR3 nucleotides read TGCGCCAGCAGCTTGGCCCCGACAAGCAACTATGGCTACACCTTC.

This clone was observed a single time. The chain joins TRBV2 to TRBJ2-5, with D perhaps TRBD1 (5 bases). V was pared by 6 bases and J by 4 bases, with 15 bases between. The CDR3 loop spans 14 amino acids. From germline, CDR1 is SNHLY and CDR2 FYNNEI. CDR3 amino acids: CASRHPIGVETQYF. CDR3 bases: TGTGCCAGCAGACACCCCATAGGGGTAGAGACCCAGTACTTC.

This chain joins TRBV28 and TRBJ2-2; no clear D gene. Germline V gene data show CDR1 as MDHEN and CDR2 as SYDVKM. Deletions cut 4 bases from V and 3 bases from J, with 6 bases between. The CDR3 covers 13 residues. In nucleotides, the CDR3 is TGTGCCAGCAGTTCCTGGGACACCGGGGAGCTGTTTTTT. Translating it yields CASSSWDTGELFF.